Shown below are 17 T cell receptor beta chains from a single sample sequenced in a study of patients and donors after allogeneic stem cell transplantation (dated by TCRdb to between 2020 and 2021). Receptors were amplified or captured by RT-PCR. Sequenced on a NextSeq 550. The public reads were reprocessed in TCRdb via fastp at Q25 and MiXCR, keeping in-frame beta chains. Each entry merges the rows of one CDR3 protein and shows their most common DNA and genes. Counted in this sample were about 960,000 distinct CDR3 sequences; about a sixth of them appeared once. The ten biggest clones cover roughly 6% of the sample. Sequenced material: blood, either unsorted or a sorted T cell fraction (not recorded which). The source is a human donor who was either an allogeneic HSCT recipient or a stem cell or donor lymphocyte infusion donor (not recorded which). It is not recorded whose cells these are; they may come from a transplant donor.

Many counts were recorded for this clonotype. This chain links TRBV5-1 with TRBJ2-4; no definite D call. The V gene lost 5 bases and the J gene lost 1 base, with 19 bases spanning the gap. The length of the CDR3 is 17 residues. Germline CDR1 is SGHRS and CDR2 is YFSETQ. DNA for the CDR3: TGCGCCAGCAGTTTAAACCGGGCCAACGGTGCCAAAAACATTCAGTACTTC. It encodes CASSLNRANGAKNIQYF.

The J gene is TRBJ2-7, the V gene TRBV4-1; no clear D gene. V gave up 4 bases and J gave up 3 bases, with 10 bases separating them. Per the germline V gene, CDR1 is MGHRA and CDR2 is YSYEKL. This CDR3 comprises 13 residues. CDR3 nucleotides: TGCGCCAGCAGCCCGTCGAAAGACTACGAGCAGTACTTC. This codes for CASSPSKDYEQYF.

The CDR3 nucleotides are TGCAGCGTTGGGGGTCCGGACAGGGGCACCGGGGAGCTGTTTTTT. This codes for CSVGGPDRGTGELFF. The V and J genes are TRBV29-1 and TRBJ2-2, with 9 positions matching TRBD1. Germline CDR1 reads SQVTM; CDR2 reads ANQGSEA. V shed 4 bases, J shed 4 bases, and the junction held 7 bases outside the gene matches. The CDR3 covers 15 residues.

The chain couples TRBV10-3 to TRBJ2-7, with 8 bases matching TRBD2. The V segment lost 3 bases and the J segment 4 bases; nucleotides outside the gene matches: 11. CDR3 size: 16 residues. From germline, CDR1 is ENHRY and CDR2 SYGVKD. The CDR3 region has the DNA TGTGCCATCAGTGATCCCGGGGCTAGCGGGTATTACGAGCAGTACTTC. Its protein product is CAISDPGASGYYEQYF.

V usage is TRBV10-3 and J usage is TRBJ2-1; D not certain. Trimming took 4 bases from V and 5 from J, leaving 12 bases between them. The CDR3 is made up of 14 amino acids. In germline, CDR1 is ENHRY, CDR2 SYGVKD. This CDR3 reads CAISAQQSNNEQFF. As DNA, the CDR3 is TGTGCCATCAGTGCCCAACAATCAAACAATGAGCAGTTCTTC.

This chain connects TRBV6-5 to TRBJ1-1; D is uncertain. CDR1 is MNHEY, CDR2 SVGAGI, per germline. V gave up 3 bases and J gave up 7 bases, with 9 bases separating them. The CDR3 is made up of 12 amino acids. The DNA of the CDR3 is TGTGCCAGCAGTTATAGTCTCGGTGAAGCTTTCTTT. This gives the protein CASSYSLGEAFF.

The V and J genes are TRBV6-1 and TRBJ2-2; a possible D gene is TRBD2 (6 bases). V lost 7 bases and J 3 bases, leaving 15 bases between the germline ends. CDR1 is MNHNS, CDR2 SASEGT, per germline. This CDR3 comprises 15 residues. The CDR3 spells CASNGGRLDTGELFF. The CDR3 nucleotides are TGTGCCAGCAACGGAGGGAGGTTGGACACCGGGGAGCTGTTTTTT.

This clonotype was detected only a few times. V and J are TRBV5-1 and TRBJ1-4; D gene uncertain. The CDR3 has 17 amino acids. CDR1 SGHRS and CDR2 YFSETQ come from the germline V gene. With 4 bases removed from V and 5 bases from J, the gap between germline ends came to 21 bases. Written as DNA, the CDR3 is TGCGCCAGCAGCCCCTATTGGGGTCCTGAAGGGAATGAAAAACTGTTTTTT. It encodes CASSPYWGPEGNEKLFF.

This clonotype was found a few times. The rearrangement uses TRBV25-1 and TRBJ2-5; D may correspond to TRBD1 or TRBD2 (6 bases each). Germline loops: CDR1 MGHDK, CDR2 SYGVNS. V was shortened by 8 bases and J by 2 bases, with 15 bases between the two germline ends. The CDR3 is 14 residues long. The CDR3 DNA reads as TGTGCCAGCGGAGTAACAGGGACTCAAGAGACCCAGTACTTC. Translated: CASGVTGTQETQYF.

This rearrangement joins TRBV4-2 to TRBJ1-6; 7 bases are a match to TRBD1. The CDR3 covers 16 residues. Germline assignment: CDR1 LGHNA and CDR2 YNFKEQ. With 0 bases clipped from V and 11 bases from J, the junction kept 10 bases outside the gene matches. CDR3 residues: CASSQDQVTGRTPLHF. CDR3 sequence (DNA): TGTGCCAGCAGCCAAGATCAGGTGACAGGGAGGACACCCCTCCACTTT.

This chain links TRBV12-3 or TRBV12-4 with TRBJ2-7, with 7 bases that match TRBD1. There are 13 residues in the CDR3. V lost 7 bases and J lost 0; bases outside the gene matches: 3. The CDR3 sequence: CASKGTVSYEQYF. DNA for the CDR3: TGTGCCAGCAAGGGGACAGTCTCCTACGAGCAGTACTTC.

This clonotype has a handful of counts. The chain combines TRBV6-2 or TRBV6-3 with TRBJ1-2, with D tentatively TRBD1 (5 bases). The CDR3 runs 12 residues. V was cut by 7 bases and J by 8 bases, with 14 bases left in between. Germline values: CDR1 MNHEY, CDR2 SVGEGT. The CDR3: CASTQGYRGYTF. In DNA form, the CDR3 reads TGTGCCAGCACCCAGGGTTATCGCGGCTACACCTTC.

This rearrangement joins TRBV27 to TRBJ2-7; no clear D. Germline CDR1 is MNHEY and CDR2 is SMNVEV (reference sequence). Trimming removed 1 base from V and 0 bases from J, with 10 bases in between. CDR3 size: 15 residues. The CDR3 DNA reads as TGTGCCAGCAGTTTATATCCGGAAAGCTCCTACGAGCAGTACTTC. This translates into CASSLYPESSYEQYF.

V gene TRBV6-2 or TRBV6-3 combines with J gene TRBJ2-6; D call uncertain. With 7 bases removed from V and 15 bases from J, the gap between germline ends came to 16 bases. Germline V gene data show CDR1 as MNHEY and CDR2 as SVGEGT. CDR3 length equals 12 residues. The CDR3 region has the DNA TGTGCCAGCACGGCACCTCACTGGGGCCTGACTTTC. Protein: CASTAPHWGLTF.

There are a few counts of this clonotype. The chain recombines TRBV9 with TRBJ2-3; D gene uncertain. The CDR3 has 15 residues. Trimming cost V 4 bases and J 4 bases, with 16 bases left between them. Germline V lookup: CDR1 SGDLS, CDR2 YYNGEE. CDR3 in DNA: TGTGCCAGCAGCCAAGGGTGGGAATGGGCAGATACGCAGTATTTT. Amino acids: CASSQGWEWADTQYF.

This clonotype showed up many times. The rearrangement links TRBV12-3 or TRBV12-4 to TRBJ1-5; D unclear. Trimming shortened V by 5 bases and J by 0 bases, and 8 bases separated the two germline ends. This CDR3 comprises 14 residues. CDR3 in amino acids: CASSPGHSNQPQHF. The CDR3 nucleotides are TGTGCCAGCAGTCCGGGTCATAGCAATCAGCCCCAGCATTTT.

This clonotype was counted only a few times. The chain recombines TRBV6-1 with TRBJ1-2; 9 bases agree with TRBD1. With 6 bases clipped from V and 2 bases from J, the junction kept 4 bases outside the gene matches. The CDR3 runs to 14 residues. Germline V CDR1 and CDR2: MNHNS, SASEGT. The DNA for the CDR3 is TGTGCCAGCAGCACAGGACAGGGGAACTATGGCTACACCTTC. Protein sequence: CASSTGQGNYGYTF.